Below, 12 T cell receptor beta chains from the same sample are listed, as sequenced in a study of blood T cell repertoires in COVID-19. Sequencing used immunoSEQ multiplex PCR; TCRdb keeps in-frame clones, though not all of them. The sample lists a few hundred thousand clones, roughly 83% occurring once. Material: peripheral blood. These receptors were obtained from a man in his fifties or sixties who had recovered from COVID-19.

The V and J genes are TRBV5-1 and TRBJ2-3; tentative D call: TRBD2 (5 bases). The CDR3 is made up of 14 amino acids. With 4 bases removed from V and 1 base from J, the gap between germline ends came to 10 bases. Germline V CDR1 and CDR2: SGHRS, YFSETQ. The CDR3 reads CASSKEAGTDTQYF. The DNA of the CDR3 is TGCGCCAGCAGCAAGGAGGCCGGCACAGATACGCAGTATTTT.

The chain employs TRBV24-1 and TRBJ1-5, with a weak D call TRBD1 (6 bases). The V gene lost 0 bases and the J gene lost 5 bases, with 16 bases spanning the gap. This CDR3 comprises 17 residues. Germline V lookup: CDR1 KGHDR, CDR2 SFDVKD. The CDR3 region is CATSDLQGGGRDQPQHF. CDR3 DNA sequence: TGTGCCACCAGTGATTTGCAAGGGGGGGGGCGAGATCAGCCCCAGCATTTT.

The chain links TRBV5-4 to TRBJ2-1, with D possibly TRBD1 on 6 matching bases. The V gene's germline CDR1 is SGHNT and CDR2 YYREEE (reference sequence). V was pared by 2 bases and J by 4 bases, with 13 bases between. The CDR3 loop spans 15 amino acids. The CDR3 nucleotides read TGTGCCAGCAGCTTTGCCGGACAGTCTTACAATGAGCAGTTCTTC. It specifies CASSFAGQSYNEQFF.

CDR3 sequence: CASRPLAGGNLYEQYF. As DNA, the CDR3 is TGTGCCAGCAGACCACTAGCGGGAGGAAACCTCTACGAGCAGTACTTC. The V and J genes are TRBV7-8 and TRBJ2-7, with TRBD2 identical over 12 bases. The CDR3 loop spans 16 amino acids. V lost 6 bases, J lost 3 bases, and 9 bases stayed unmatched. Germline CDR1 SGHVS, CDR2 FQNEAQ.

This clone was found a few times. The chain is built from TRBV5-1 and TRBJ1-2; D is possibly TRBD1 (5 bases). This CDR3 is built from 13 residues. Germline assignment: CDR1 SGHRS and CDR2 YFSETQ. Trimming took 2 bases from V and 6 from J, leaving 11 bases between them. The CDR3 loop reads CASSLNRLNGYTF. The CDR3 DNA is TGCGCCAGCAGCTTAAACAGGTTGAATGGCTACACCTTC.

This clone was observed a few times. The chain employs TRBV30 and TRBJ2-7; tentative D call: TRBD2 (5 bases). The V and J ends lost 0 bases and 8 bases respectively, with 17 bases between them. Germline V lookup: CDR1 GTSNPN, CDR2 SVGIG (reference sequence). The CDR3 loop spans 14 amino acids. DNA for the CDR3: TGTGCCTGGAGTGTATCGGAGGTGGTCCCCCAGCAGTACTTC. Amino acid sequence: CAWSVSEVVPQQYF.

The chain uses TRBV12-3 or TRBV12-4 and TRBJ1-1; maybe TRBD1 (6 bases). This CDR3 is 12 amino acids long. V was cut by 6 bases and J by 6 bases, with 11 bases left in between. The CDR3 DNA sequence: TGTGCCAGCAGCAGGACAGTTCCTGAAGCTTTCTTT. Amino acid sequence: CASSRTVPEAFF.

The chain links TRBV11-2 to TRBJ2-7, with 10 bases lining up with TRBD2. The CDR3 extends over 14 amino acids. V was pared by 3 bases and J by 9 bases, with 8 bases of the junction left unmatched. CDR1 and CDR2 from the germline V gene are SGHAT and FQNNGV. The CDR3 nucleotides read TGTGCCAGCAGCTTGAGCGGGGGGGTCTACCTGCAGTACTTC. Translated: CASSLSGGVYLQYF. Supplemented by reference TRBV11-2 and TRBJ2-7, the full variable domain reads EAGVAQSPRYKIIEKRQSVAFWCNPISGHATLYWYQQILGQGPKLLIQFQNNGVVDDSQLPKDRFSAERLKGVDSTLKIQPAKLEDSAVYLCASSLSGGVYLQYFGPGTRLTVT.

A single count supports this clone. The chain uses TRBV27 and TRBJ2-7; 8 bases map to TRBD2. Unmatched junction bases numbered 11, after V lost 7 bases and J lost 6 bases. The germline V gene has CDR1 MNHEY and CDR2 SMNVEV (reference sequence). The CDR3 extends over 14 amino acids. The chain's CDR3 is CASNRAGGVGEQYF. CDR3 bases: TGTGCCAGCAACCGGGCGGGAGGAGTAGGCGAGCAGTACTTC.

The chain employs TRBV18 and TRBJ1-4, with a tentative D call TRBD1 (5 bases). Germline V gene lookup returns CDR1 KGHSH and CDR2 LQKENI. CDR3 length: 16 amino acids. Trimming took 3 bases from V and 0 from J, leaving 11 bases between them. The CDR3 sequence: CASSPDRSATNEKLFF. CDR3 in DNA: TGTGCCAGCTCACCCGACAGATCCGCAACTAATGAAAAACTGTTTTTT. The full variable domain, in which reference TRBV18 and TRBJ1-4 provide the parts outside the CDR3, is NAGVMQNPRHLVRRRGQEARLRCSPMKGHSHVYWYRQLPEEGLKFMVYLQKENIIDESGMPKERFSAEFPKEGPSILRIQQVVRGDSAAYFCASSPDRSATNEKLFFGSGTQLSVL.

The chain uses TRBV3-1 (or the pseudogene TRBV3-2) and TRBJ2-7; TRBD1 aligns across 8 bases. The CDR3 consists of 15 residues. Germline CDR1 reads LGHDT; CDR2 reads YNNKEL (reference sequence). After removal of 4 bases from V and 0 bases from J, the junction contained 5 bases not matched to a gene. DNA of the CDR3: TGTGCCAGCAGCCGCCGGACAGGGAGCTCCTACGAGCAGTACTTC. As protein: CASSRRTGSSYEQYF.

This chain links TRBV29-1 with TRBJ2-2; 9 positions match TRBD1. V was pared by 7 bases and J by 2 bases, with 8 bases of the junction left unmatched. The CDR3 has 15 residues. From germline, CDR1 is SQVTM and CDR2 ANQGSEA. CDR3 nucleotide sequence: TGCAGCGCCGTCGAGACAGGGGGAAACACCGGGGAGCTGTTTTTT. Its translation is CSAVETGGNTGELFF.